The next 2 T cell receptor beta chains were all read from a single sample in a study of blood T cell repertoires in COVID-19. Method: immunoSEQ multiplex PCR; TCRdb's copy keeps in-frame clones and lacks some. The table records approximately 130,000 clones, 70% to 80% of them present only once. Sequenced material: peripheral blood. These receptors came from a human donor in a cohort sampled during active COVID-19.

J is TRBJ2-3 and V is TRBV10-2; TRBD2 matches 12 bases. Germline-derived CDR1 and CDR2 are WSHSY and SAAADI. J gave up 3 bases and V 3 bases, and 10 bases lay outside the gene matches. The CDR3 spans 18 residues. The CDR3, as DNA: TGCGCCAGCAGTGATCCCCTTCTAGCGGGGGGGCTAACAGATACGCAGTATTTT. It is translated as CASSDPLLAGGLTDTQYF.

The chain combines TRBV4-2 with TRBJ2-2; TRBD2 is a possible D gene (6 bases). V was cut by 0 bases and J by 5 bases, with 28 bases left in between. The CDR3 is 21 residues long. CDR1 is LGHNA, CDR2 YNFKEQ, per germline. The DNA for the CDR3 is TGTGCCAGCAGCCAAGAGACCAAGGCTAGGTTCGACACCCGGGGGACCGGGGAGCTGTTTTTT. Translating gives CASSQETKARFDTRGTGELFF.